The clone carrying this T cell receptor beta chain was found once. Generated by immunoSEQ multiplex PCR, the TCRdb table keeps only in-frame clones and is missing some. The sample records some 250,000 clones, around 84% being singletons. The data stem from a study of blood T cell repertoires in COVID-19. Study details: The United States, Italy and Spain provided the acute and convalescent COVID-19 samples. T cells, B-cell-depleted T cells, or PBMCs supplied cDNA or gDNA.

CDR3 length: 15 amino acids. Trimming removed 7 bases from V and 4 bases from J; junction bases left unmatched: 12. The germline CDR1 and CDR2 sequences are SQVTM and ANQGSEA. The receptor was derived from a man aged 60 to 75 with acute or convalescent COVID-19. Sample: peripheral blood. The V call is TRBV29-1, the J call TRBJ2-3; TRBD2 matches at 9 bases. This CDR3 reads CSAEWREGHADTQYF. The CDR3 DNA follows: TGCAGCGCCGAATGGCGGGAGGGCCACGCAGATACGCAGTATTTT.